The 12 T cell receptor beta chains below all came from one sample that was sequenced in a study of patients and donors after allogeneic stem cell transplantation. MiXCR was run by TCRdb on the RT-PCR reads, yielding one entry per CDR3 protein. The repertoire consists of fewer than 500,000 distinct CDR3 sequences, with approximately 16% occurring once and the leading ten covering 6% to 8%. The specimen was blood, either unsorted or a sorted T cell fraction (not recorded which). The receptor source for this set is a human donor who was either an allogeneic HSCT recipient or a stem cell or donor lymphocyte infusion donor (not recorded which). It is not recorded whose cells these are; they may come from a transplant donor.

The chain is built from TRBV6-5 and TRBJ2-6; no clear D gene. The germline V gene encodes CDR1 MNHEY and CDR2 SVGAGI. This CDR3 is built from 15 residues. V dropped 4 bases and J dropped 7 bases, with 14 bases sitting between them. The CDR3 nucleotides are TGTGCCAGCAGTTCTTACTCCTCTCTAGCCAACGTCCTGACTTTC. Amino acids: CASSSYSSLANVLTF.

V gene TRBV7-3 combines with J gene TRBJ2-2; no definite D call. This CDR3 is built from 14 residues. Germline V gene sequence: CDR1 SGHTA, CDR2 FQGTGA. V was shortened by 5 bases and J by 6 bases, with 13 bases between the two germline ends. CDR3 amino acids: CASSPLGTPGELFF. The CDR3 DNA reads TGTGCCAGCAGCCCTCTAGGAACACCCGGGGAGCTGTTTTTT.

This chain connects TRBV2 to TRBJ2-7; D not certain. The germline CDR1 and CDR2 sequences are SNHLY and FYNNEI. V was clipped by 8 bases and J by 4 bases, with 9 bases between them. This CDR3 region has 11 residues. The CDR3 loop is CASFSDYEQYF. The CDR3 bases are TGTGCCAGCTTCAGCGATTACGAGCAGTACTTC. The entire variable domain, with the rest obtained from reference TRBV2 and TRBJ2-7, is as follows: EPEVTQTPSHQVTQMGQEVILRCVPISNHLYFYWYRQILGQKVEFLVSFYNNEISEKSEIFDDQFSVERPDGSNFTLKIRSTKLEDSAMYFCASFSDYEQYFGPGTRLTVT.

The genes are TRBV7-9 and TRBJ1-2; a weak D match, TRBD1 (6 bases). The germline CDR1 and CDR2 sequences are SEHNR and FQNEAQ (reference sequence). The V gene lost 2 bases and the J gene lost 4 bases, with 17 bases spanning the gap. The CDR3 has 16 residues. Written as DNA, the CDR3 is TGTGCCAGCAGCTTAATCACAGGGCAGCTGTTCTATGGCTACACCTTC. Translation gives CASSLITGQLFYGYTF.

Only one count was recorded for this clonotype. The CDR3, as DNA: TGTGCCAGCTCAGCTTGGACAGGGGGCAGGTACGAGCAGTACTTC. It encodes CASSAWTGGRYEQYF. V and J are TRBV18 and TRBJ2-7, with 11 nucleotides matching TRBD1. The germline V gene has CDR1 KGHSH and CDR2 LQKENI. The length of the CDR3 is 15 residues. Trimming cost V 5 bases and J 4 bases; bases outside gene matches: 7.

This clonotype was found many times. This chain joins TRBV28 and TRBJ2-3; D is unclear. V was cut by 4 bases and J by 5 bases, with 10 bases left in between. The CDR3 covers 13 residues. Germline values: CDR1 MDHEN, CDR2 SYDVKM. The CDR3 DNA follows: TGTGCCAGCAGTTCCGGCCTCCAAGATACGCAGTATTTT. Its protein product is CASSSGLQDTQYF.

The J gene is TRBJ1-2, the V gene TRBV7-2; 7 nucleotides agree with TRBD1. CDR1 is SGHTA, CDR2 FQGNSA, per germline. The CDR3 runs to 14 residues. J lost 4 bases, V lost 4 bases, and 6 bases had no gene match. The CDR3 DNA is TGTGCCAGCAGCTCCAGACAGGGATCCTATGGCTACACCTTC. It codes for CASSSRQGSYGYTF.

V gene TRBV5-1 combines with J gene TRBJ1-1, with 7 bases lining up with TRBD1. Looked up from germline, CDR1 is SGHRS and CDR2 is YFSETQ. The trim removed 2 bases at V and 4 bases at J, leaving 2 bases unmatched. The CDR3 covers 13 residues. CDR3 sequence: CASSFSGGTEAFF. The CDR3 DNA follows: TGCGCCAGCAGCTTTTCAGGGGGCACTGAAGCTTTCTTT.

The chain uses TRBV4-1 and TRBJ2-7; weak D call: TRBD2 (6 bases). The CDR3 has 17 amino acids. Germline V lookup: CDR1 MGHRA, CDR2 YSYEKL. Trimming took off 1 base at V and 1 base at J, with 17 bases between the two ends. CDR3 DNA sequence: TGCGCCAGCAGCCAAGGGGGAGCGCGGGACTTGTCCTACGAGCAGTACTTC. It is translated as CASSQGGARDLSYEQYF.

The rearrangement links TRBV5-1 to TRBJ1-1; D might be TRBD1 (6 bases). This CDR3 has 15 residues. The V and J ends lost 7 bases and 1 base respectively, with 17 bases between them. From germline, CDR1 is SGHRS and CDR2 YFSETQ. The DNA for the CDR3 is TGCGCCAGCCACCCGCGGGGGACACAGAACACTGAAGCTTTCTTT. Its protein product is CASHPRGTQNTEAFF.

In this sample, this clonotype turned up a few times. The rearrangement uses TRBV9 and TRBJ1-4, with no clear D. CDR1 is SGDLS, CDR2 YYNGEE, per germline. The CDR3 spans 14 residues. Between the trimmed V and J ends, which lost 2 bases and 6 bases, there was a span of 11 bases. This CDR3 reads CASSVGDVDEKLFF. CDR3 bases: TGTGCCAGCAGCGTTGGGGATGTGGATGAAAAACTGTTTTTT.

This clonotype has only a few counts. The chain combines TRBV27 with TRBJ1-5; 7 bases line up with TRBD1. The V segment lost 5 bases and the J segment 3 bases; nucleotides outside the gene matches: 4. CDR3 length equals 14 residues. Germline lookup yields CDR1 MNHEY and CDR2 SMNVEV (reference sequence). DNA for the CDR3: TGTGCCAGCAGTAAGGGACAGCACAATCAGCCCCAGCATTTT. Its translation is CASSKGQHNQPQHF.